The following is a TCR beta chain sequence with its context. Here immunoSEQ multiplex PCR was the method, and the copy in TCRdb shows in-frame clones only, minus some. Of roughly 4,500 clones listed, about 88% are singletons. CDR3 size: 15 residues. V lost 4 bases, J lost 3 bases, and 12 bases lay in between. The V gene's germline CDR1 is PRHDT and CDR2 FYEKMQ (reference sequence). This record comes from a study of chemoradiotherapy in HPV16-positive cancers. The sequence derives from a human donor with HPV-associated anogenital cancer. The chain carries TRBV13 and TRBJ2-2; D call uncertain. The sample was tumor tissue, taken from a patient who underwent chemoradiotherapy. CDR3 amino acids: CASSSHRGDTGELFF. As DNA, the CDR3 is TGTGCCAGCAGCTCCCATCGTGGAGACACCGGGGAGCTGTTTTTT.